The following is a TCR beta chain sequence with its context. Its target antigen remains unknown. Base qualities are missing; no much larger clone stands one base away. These data are taken from a study of T-cell reconstitution after alpha-beta-depleted transplantation in children (dated by TCRdb to between 2015 and 2016). About the full investigation: T-cell immune reconstitution after TCRalphabeta/CD19-depleted allogeneic hematopoietic cell transplantation in children was quantitatively tracked in the study by means of TCR repertoire profiling. Results the study describes overall, beyond this receptor: The apparently early alphabetaT-cell count recovery about two months after transplant was reportedly dependent on only several hundred rapidly expanded clones derived from non-depleted graft cells. In some patients, the high TCRbeta diversity seen at day 60 was put down to recipient T cells and intrathymic progenitors that had survived conditioning. Hyperexpanded clone frequencies declined over subsequent months; after one year, T-cell counts and TCRbeta diversity were mostly attributed to newly produced T cells.

Receptor amplification or capture employed PCR. The run used an Illumina HiSeq 2500. Molecular barcoding was employed in the preparation of TCR libraries, with unique molecular identifiers being used to normalize TCRbeta repertoire quantification. TCRdb reprocessed the public reads (quality trimming at Q25 with fastp, clone calling with MiXCR) and kept in-frame beta chains. Rows are combined by CDR3 protein, so each entry shows the most common genes and DNA. The sample table lists fewer than 750,000 distinct CDR3 sequences, 23% of them with a count of one. The ten most abundant clones make up roughly 14% of the sample. Explained via the paper, the treatment or condition label denotes: allogeneic hematopoietic cell transplantation with graft depleted of TCRalphabeta T cells and CD19 B cells. The children who served as transplant recipients had been given grafts of TCRalphabeta/CD19-depleted allogeneic hematopoietic cells.

The germline V gene encodes CDR1 SGDLS and CDR2 YYNGEE. A distance of 9 bases separates the germline ends of V and J, which lose 2 bases and 9 bases respectively. The CDR3 has 12 amino acids, counting the end cysteine and phenylalanine. Left in the record is the CDR3 DNA by itself, 36 bases read in frame from the first base. The origin of this receptor is a boy under three years old who had a stem cell transplant for acute myeloid leukemia, so the T cells may come from the graft donor. This material consisted of PBMCs, mostly from graft donor cells, taken 360 days after TCRalphabeta/CD19-depleted stem cell transplant. The V and J genes are TRBV9 and TRBJ2-1, and the D gene may be TRBD2, 5 bases matching. The CDR3 region has the sequence CASSVSSSEQFF. In nucleotides, the sequence is TGTGCCAGCAGCGTGTCTAGCAGTGAGCAGTTCTTC. With all but the CDR3 taken from the reference TRBV9 and TRBJ2-1 genes, the full variable domain is: DSGVTQTPKHLITATGQRVTLRCSPRSGDLSVYWYQQSLDQGLQFLIQYYNGEERAKGNILERFSAQQFPDLHSELNLSSLELGDSALYFCASSVSSSEQFFGPGTRLTVL.